This entry features one T cell receptor (beta chain) sequence. Antigen specificity is unknown. Sequencing was performed with immunoSEQ multiplex PCR; in TCRdb, only in-frame clones are kept and a portion is missing. The sample includes hundreds of thousands of clones, roughly 90% of them seen just once. The CDR3 length is 16 residues. This record comes from a study of cytomegalovirus exposure and HLA in healthy donors. As for the study in general: According to later analysis, the same platform produced the approximately 130 validation and 666 first-cohort repertoires. General study findings and limits: In vitro checks showed that a few CMV-associated chains really do target CMV antigens. 164 TCR beta chains were listed as cytomegalovirus-associated.

The sequence was obtained from a woman under 30 in good health and CMV-seronegative. The genes are TRBV21-1 and TRBJ1-2. TRBV21-1 is a known pseudogene. What was sequenced was PBMCs. The CDR3 nucleotides read TGTGCCAGCAGACGAGGCGGGGGACCCCGGGGGAGAAGCTACACCTTC. Encoded protein: CASRRGGGPRGRSYTF.